This paragraph covers one T cell receptor (beta chain) sequence. The source of the sample is a study of shared clonotypes between healthy human individuals. V was pared by 2 bases and J by 5 bases, with 12 bases between. The CDR3 consists of 14 residues. In germline, CDR1 is LGHNT, CDR2 FRNRAP. Some clones are missing from TCRdb's copy, which holds only in-frame ones; the method was immunoSEQ multiplex PCR. This table has 2,100,000 or so clones, 90% to 96% appearing once. The J gene is TRBJ1-1, the V gene TRBV12-5; maybe TRBD1 (5 bases). The sample consisted of naive CD4+ T cells sorted from blood. Described subset: CD45RA+ positively selected. The source is a man between 18 and 35 years old in good health. CDR3 sequence (DNA): TGTGCTAGTGGTTTGTTTCAGGGAGGAACTGAAGCTTTCTTT. As protein: CASGLFQGGTEAFF.